Following are 28 T cell receptor beta chains from one sample sequenced in a study of prognosis after radiotherapy for stage I lung cancer. The study amplified the TCR beta CDR3 region from genomic DNA. This amplification was carried out by two rounds of multiplex PCR. Amplification during the initial PCR round employed primers specific to each TRBV and TRBJ gene. One entry per CDR3 protein results from TCRdb running MiXCR on the multiplex PCR reads. The table shows roughly 15,000 distinct CDR3 sequences, with about 47% occurring only once. Sequences were derived from PBMCs, sampled before or after stereotactic body radiation therapy (not recorded which). These receptors all stem from a donor over 45 with non-small cell lung cancer.

The chain uses TRBV7-8 and TRBJ2-7; tentatively, D is TRBD1 or TRBD2 (5 bases each). Trimming removed 5 bases at V and 5 bases at J, with 16 bases between. CDR3 length: 14 amino acids. Germline V gene sequence: CDR1 SGHVS, CDR2 FQNEAQ. The CDR3 nucleotides are TGTGCCAGCAGCGCATCCCCGGGGACCAACGAGCAGTACTTC. This translates into CASSASPGTNEQYF.

This clonotype was counted once. One junction end does not reproduce the germline sequence, and a read error may be involved. V and J are TRBV27 and TRBJ1-2, with D hard to call. The germline V gene has CDR1 MNHEY and CDR2 SMNVEV (reference sequence). CDR3 length: 12 residues. CDR3 sequence (DNA): TGTGACAGCAGGACGGAAAACTATGGCTACACCTTC. Translating gives CDSRTENYGYTF.

This clonotype was observed many times. The CDR3 reads CAISRDSGTEAFF. The DNA for the CDR3 is TGTGCCATCAGCCGGGACAGTGGGACTGAAGCTTTCTTT. This chain uses TRBV10-3 with TRBJ1-1; 7 bases are shared with TRBD1. The J segment lost 5 bases and the V segment lost 6 bases, leaving 6 bases of the junction unmatched. In germline, CDR1 is ENHRY, CDR2 SYGVKD. This CDR3 is built from 13 residues.

Details on this clonotype: Since the CDR3 does not end with the conserved phenylalanine or tryptophan, this likely comes from a read error. The J gene is TRBJ2-1, the V gene TRBV2; 8 positions match TRBD2. The CDR3 spans 14 residues. The germline V gene encodes CDR1 SNHLY and CDR2 FYNNEI. V dropped 6 bases and J dropped 7; count of bases not matched to a gene: 8. The DNA for the CDR3 is TGTGCCAGCAGCCCGGGGGGGGGTGGTAATGAGCAGTTCTCC. Its translation: CASSPGGGGNEQFS.

J is TRBJ2-1 and V is TRBV5-1; 13 nucleotides match TRBD2. The J segment lost 6 bases and the V segment lost 4 bases, leaving 10 bases of the junction unmatched. The length of the CDR3 is 17 residues. Germline lookup yields CDR1 SGHRS and CDR2 YFSETQ. The CDR3 DNA is TGCGCCAGCAGCGGCGGCCGGACTAGCGGGAGCGGCAATGAGCAGTTCTTC. Encoded protein: CASSGGRTSGSGNEQFF.

In the case of this clonotype: Without the conserved terminal phenylalanine or tryptophan, this CDR3 likely stems from a read error. The DNA is omitted, as the CDR3 cannot be located on it reliably, and the CDR3 follows TCRdb's listing. The chain employs TRBV7-9 and TRBJ1-6. Including both end residues, the CDR3 is 16 amino acids long. The germline gives CDR1 SEHNR, CDR2 FQNEAQ (reference sequence). CDR3 protein: CASSSPDGVSNSPLHS.

Comments on this clonotype: A read error likely explains this, since a far larger clone differs by one base. The chain couples TRBV6-9 to TRBJ2-2; D remains unclear. The V gene lost 4 bases and the J gene lost 1 base, with 16 bases spanning the gap. The germline gives CDR1 MNHGY, CDR2 SVAAGI. The CDR3 spans 17 residues. The CDR3 sequence is CASSCEDSDKNTGELFF. The CDR3, as DNA: TGTGCCAGCAGTTGCGAGGATAGTGATAAGAACACCGGGGAGCTGTTTTTT.

The rearrangement links TRBV11-2 to TRBJ2-2; no reliable D call. The V gene lost 3 bases and the J gene lost 5 bases, with 13 bases spanning the gap. CDR3 size: 15 residues. Germline CDR1 is SGHAT and CDR2 is FQNNGV. The CDR3 DNA reads as TGTGCCAGCAGCTTGATATTAGTGGGGACCGGGGAGCTGTTTTTT. Translating gives CASSLILVGTGELFF.

This clonotype occurred many times. J is TRBJ1-4 and V is TRBV6-2 or TRBV6-3, with no clear D. The V and J ends lost 4 bases and 10 bases respectively, with 16 bases between them. The CDR3 totals 14 residues. The germline gives CDR1 MNHEY, CDR2 SVGEGT. This CDR3 is CASSSGSWGGKLFF. The DNA for the CDR3 is TGTGCCAGCAGTTCCGGGTCCTGGGGAGGAAAACTGTTTTTT.

In its sample, this clonotype was seen many times. The genes are TRBV20-1 and TRBJ1-2, with TRBD1 matching 7 bases. The CDR3 extends over 12 amino acids. J gave up 8 bases and V 3 bases, and 6 bases lay outside the gene matches. The germline V gene encodes CDR1 DFQATT and CDR2 SNEGSKA (reference sequence). CDR3 protein: CSASGGDSGYTF. In nucleotides, the CDR3 is TGCAGTGCTAGTGGAGGGGACAGCGGCTACACCTTC.

With regard to this clonotype: Possible read error: a much larger clone is one base away. The chain employs TRBV11-2 and TRBJ2-5; D might be TRBD2 (5 bases). The CDR3 runs 13 residues. V was pared by 5 bases and J by 2 bases, with 9 bases between. Germline V gene lookup returns CDR1 SGHAT and CDR2 FQNNGV. CDR3 sequence reads: CASSRERQETQYF. CDR3 DNA sequence: TGTGCCAGCAGCCGGGAAAGACAAGAGACCCAGTACTTC. Supplemented by reference TRBV11-2 and TRBJ2-5, the full variable domain reads EAGVAQSPRYKIIEKRQSVAFWCNPISGHATLYWYQQILGQGPKLLIQFQNNGVVDDSQLPKDRFSAERLKGVDSTLKIQPAKLEDSAVYLCASSRERQETQYFGPGTRLLVL.

This clonotype was found many times. The chain couples TRBV2 to TRBJ2-1, with D unclear. CDR3 size: 13 residues. The germline V gene has CDR1 SNHLY and CDR2 FYNNEI. With 2 bases removed from V and 7 bases from J, the gap between germline ends came to 9 bases. The DNA for the CDR3 is TGTGCCAGCAGTGAAAGACCCATGAATGAGCAGTTCTTC. It encodes CASSERPMNEQFF.

The rearrangement joins TRBV12-3 or TRBV12-4 to TRBJ2-6; D is ambiguous. Trimming took 8 bases from V and 0 from J, leaving 5 bases between them. The CDR3 totals 13 residues. The CDR3 DNA is TGTGCCAGCGGATACTCTGGGGCCAACGTCCTGACTTTC. Translating it yields CASGYSGANVLTF.

The chain recombines TRBV24-1 with TRBJ1-1; possibly TRBD1 for D (5 bases). The ends were cut back, 8 bases at V and 4 bases at J, with 13 bases in the middle. CDR3 length: 13 amino acids. CDR1 is KGHDR, CDR2 SFDVKD, per germline. The CDR3: CATTAGQGTEAFF. The CDR3 nucleotides are TGTGCCACCACTGCAGGGCAAGGCACTGAAGCTTTCTTT.

This clonotype was detected ten times or more. The genes are TRBV30 and TRBJ2-2; no reliable D call. Germline CDR1 and CDR2: GTSNPN and SVGIG (reference sequence). The length of the CDR3 is 14 residues. The V and J ends lost 1 base and 1 base respectively, with 7 bases between them. The CDR3 sequence is CAWSDPGNTGELFF. For the CDR3, the DNA is TGTGCCTGGAGTGATCCGGGGAACACCGGGGAGCTGTTTTTT.

The chain joins TRBV11-3 to TRBJ2-7; 11 nucleotides agree with TRBD2. The ends lost 5 bases at V and 1 base at J; junction bases unmatched: 10. The CDR3 loop spans 17 amino acids. Germline CDR1 reads SGHNT; CDR2 reads YENEEA. The CDR3: CASSPLLGLAESYEQYF. CDR3 bases: TGTGCCAGCAGCCCACTACTGGGACTAGCGGAGTCCTACGAGCAGTACTTC. The full variable domain, its missing parts supplied by reference TRBV11-3 and TRBJ2-7, is EAGVVQSPRYKIIEKKQPVAFWCNPISGHNTLYWYLQNLGQGPELLIRYENEEAVDDSQLPKDRFSAERLKGVDSTLKIQPAELGDSAVYLCASSPLLGLAESYEQYFGPGTRLTVT.

Sample share makes this clonotype medium-sized. The V and J genes are TRBV6-2 or TRBV6-3 and TRBJ2-1, with D perhaps TRBD2 (5 bases). CDR3 length equals 11 residues. V was cut by 6 bases and J by 12 bases, with 12 bases left in between. Germline V gene sequence: CDR1 MNHEY, CDR2 SVGEGT. This chain's CDR3 is CASSGGGGQFF. In DNA form, the CDR3 reads TGTGCCAGCAGCGGAGGAGGTGGGCAGTTCTTC.

The V call is TRBV14, the J call TRBJ2-7, with no clear D. The length of the CDR3 is 14 residues. The germline V gene has CDR1 SGHDN and CDR2 FVKESK. Trimming removed 8 bases from V and 0 bases from J, with 14 bases in between. The CDR3 loop reads CASASQPLSYEQYF. The CDR3 coding sequence is TGTGCCAGCGCTTCACAGCCCCTCTCCTACGAGCAGTACTTC.

This clonotype was recorded at least ten times. The chain couples TRBV15 to TRBJ1-4; a possible D gene is TRBD1 (6 bases). The CDR3 length is 15 residues. CDR1 and CDR2 from the germline V gene are LNHNV and YYDKDF (reference sequence). Trimming pared 5 bases from V and 1 base from J, leaving 11 bases between. CDR3 DNA: TGTGCCACCAGCTTCCAGGGGCGAACTAATGAAAAACTGTTTTTT. Amino acids: CATSFQGRTNEKLFF.

In this sample, this clonotype turned up many times. The chain has TRBV13 and TRBJ1-1; TRBD1 matches 7 bases. The CDR3 has 16 amino acids. Trimming took 4 bases from V and 1 from J; bases not matched to a gene: 9. Germline CDR1 is PRHDT and CDR2 is FYEKMQ (reference sequence). The CDR3 DNA reads as TGTGCCAGCAGCTACCCCGTGGGGGACAGGAACACTGAAGCTTTCTTT. Encoded protein: CASSYPVGDRNTEAFF.

This clonotype appeared many times. Germline and junction disagree at one end, which may indicate a read error. This rearrangement joins TRBV7-7 to TRBJ2-7, with 14 bases identical to TRBD2. The CDR3 spans 18 residues. Germline V gene sequence: CDR1 SSHAT, CDR2 FNYEAQ (reference sequence). The CDR3 DNA sequence: TGTGCTAGCAGCCAAAACGGGACTAGCGGGGGACCGACCTACGAGCAGTACTTC. It encodes CASSQNGTSGGPTYEQYF.

This clonotype is medium-sized by share. This chain connects TRBV5-6 to TRBJ2-2; D perhaps matches TRBD2 (5 bases). Germline V lookup: CDR1 SGHDT, CDR2 YYEEEE. V lost 3 bases and J lost 6, with 18 bases in between. This CDR3 is 16 amino acids long. Here the CDR3 DNA reads TGTGCCAGCAGCTCCGGGTGGGGTGTGAGGGCCGGGGAGCTGTTTTTT. It yields the protein CASSSGWGVRAGELFF.

A word on this clonotype: Just one base apart from a much larger clone, this may be a read error. This chain links TRBV3-2 with TRBJ2-7; the table's D call of TRBD2 was not tested on the DNA. TRBV3-2 is given as a pseudogene. This CDR3 has 16 residues. The CDR3 here is CASSQVFQGLSYEQYF. The CDR3 DNA reads as TGTGCCAGCAGCCAAGTTTTTCAGGGCCTCTCCTACGAGCAGTACTTC.

On this clonotype itself: Its ends do not fully match the called genes, so a read error is possible. The V and J genes are TRBV7-3 and TRBJ2-2; TRBD2 is a possible D gene (5 bases). This CDR3 spans 16 amino acids. Germline CDR1 is SGHTA and CDR2 is FQGTGA. The CDR3 is CASSPLSVAVTGELFF. The CDR3, as DNA: TGTGCCAGCAGCCCCCTAAGCGTGGCGGTCACCGGGGAGCTGTTCTTT.

The table lists this clonotype with many counts. This rearrangement joins TRBV6-1 to TRBJ1-2, with 7 bases aligning to TRBD1. J lost 3 bases, V lost 8 bases, and 3 bases had no gene match. Germline values: CDR1 MNHNS, CDR2 SASEGT. The CDR3 contains 12 residues. The CDR3 is CASLTGYYGYTF. The CDR3 bases are TGTGCCAGCTTGACAGGGTACTATGGCTACACCTTC.

A word on this clonotype: The likely explanation is a read error, given a far larger clone one base away. This chain uses TRBV6-2 or TRBV6-3 with TRBJ2-7; D tentatively fits TRBD1 or TRBD2 (5 bases each). The CDR3 extends over 14 amino acids. Trimming stripped 6 bases from V and 2 bases from J, with 14 bases between. Germline V CDR1 and CDR2: MNHEY, SVGEGT. CDR3 bases: TGTGCCAGCAGCCGAGGGACCTCGACCTACGAGCAGTACTTC. Protein product: CASSRGTSTYEQYF.

This rearrangement joins TRBV7-9 to TRBJ1-1; D ambiguous. Germline CDR1 SEHNR, CDR2 FQNEAQ (reference sequence). The CDR3 runs 14 residues. Trimming stripped 6 bases from V and 7 bases from J, with 18 bases between. The CDR3 region is CASSGESKWHEAFF. In nucleotides, the CDR3 is TGTGCCAGCAGTGGGGAGTCGAAGTGGCATGAAGCTTTCTTT.

As regards this clonotype: It is likely a read error: a sequence one base away is far more abundant. The chain combines TRBV6-5 with TRBJ2-1; TRBD1 aligns across 12 bases. Germline CDR1 and CDR2: MNHEY and SVGAGI. Trimming removed 8 bases from V and 8 bases from J; junction bases left unmatched: 7. This CDR3 region has 14 residues. The CDR3, as DNA: TGTGCCAGCTCTCGGGACAGGGGGCGGTATGAGCAGTTCTTC. Amino acids: CASSRDRGRYEQFF.